The T cell receptor (beta chain) under discussion was sequenced for a study of blood T cells in healthy people across ages. As for this clonotype: Its target is unknown.

Study findings and constraints: What prevented conclusive comparison of naive and antigen-experienced cells was that PBMCs were unsorted. Naive CD4+ cells and diversity were both higher in long-lived donors than in aged donors.

The J segment lost 2 bases and the V segment lost 10 bases, leaving 10 bases of the junction unmatched. This CDR3 contains 14 residues. The germline CDR1 and CDR2 sequences are SNHLY and FYNNEI. PCR was performed a second time for roughly 7 to 11 cycles using a sample-barcoded 5' primer and a J-beta primer mix. TCRdb itself ran the 5' RACE reads through MiXCR, one entry per CDR3 protein. The sample includes roughly 680,000 distinct CDR3 sequences, under 65% of them seen just once. Sequencing used blood. V is TRBV2 and J is TRBJ2-5, with 7 positions matching TRBD2. The sequence was collected from a woman older than 75 in good health. The chain's CDR3 is CATRSGSVQETQYF. CDR3 coding DNA: TGTGCCACTCGTAGCGGGTCCGTTCAAGAGACCCAGTACTTC. The variable domain in full, completed from reference TRBV2 and TRBJ2-5, reads EPEVTQTPSHQVTQMGQEVILRCVPISNHLYFYWYRQILGQKVEFLVSFYNNEISEKSEIFDDQFSVERPDGSNFTLKIRSTKLEDSAMYFCATRSGSVQETQYFGPGTRLLVL.